The source of this T cell receptor (beta chain) is a study of shared clonotypes between healthy human individuals (dated by TCRdb to about 2020). Concerning the study at large: Three men and a couple of women, aged 18 to 49 years, made up the cohort. Per donor, three plates each were used for CD4 naive and CD4 memory, two for CD8 naive, and one for CD8 memory. To estimate repertoire size and how much clonotype sharing occurs between individuals, the study deeply sequenced the blood TCR repertoires of roughly 5 healthy adults. To increase sequencing depth and limit assay-specific biases, different laboratories used diverse techniques to prepare libraries and sequence TCR repertoires. Per donor, leukapheresis produced somewhere between about 0.94 and 8.9 billion PBMCs. General conclusions and limits of the study: Even with the large sequencing depth, rarefaction of the sorted-subset datasets indicated that sequencing was incomplete. Compared with non-shared clonotypes, the clonotypes found in all four sorted-subset donors had higher generation probabilities. Based on pairwise subsampling, the degree of clonotype sharing among donors was expected to be affected by sequencing depth. Naive subsets generally had larger estimated clonotype richness than memory subsets. Because the study included a small number of donors, the genetic and exposure-history diversity represented was limited. About 5% of naive CD4, 3.5% of naive CD8, roughly 2.4% of memory CD4, and 0.35% to 0.4% of memory CD8 clonotypes were shared across several donors. Sampling was restricted to blood, and TCR repertoires in tissue are likely to differ from TCR repertoires in blood.

This clone came up once. This receptor's antigen is unknown. One base away there is no much larger clone; base qualities are not given. Counted from cysteine to phenylalanine, this CDR3 has 14 amino acids. Only the CDR3 DNA is retained, 42 bases long and in frame from the first base. The germline V gene yields SGHVS for CDR1 and FNYEAQ for CDR2. The germline ends are 12 bases apart after V is trimmed by 4 bases and J by 2 bases. TCR CDR3 regions were amplified from genomic DNA by multiplex PCR using the deep immunoSEQ assay. Extracted genomic DNA from each cell subset was spread evenly across all wells of several immunoSEQ 96-well plates, with each plate serving as a replicate. For sorted subsets, roughly 0.2 ug genomic DNA, equal to some 28,000 T cell genomes, was loaded into each replicate PCR. Purified libraries were measured with a Qubit 3.0 fluorometer, size-checked on a Bioanalyzer 2100, and measured again with the KAPA Library Quantification kit. A separate single-read 150-cycle Illumina NextSeq 550 flow cell was used to sequence each immunoSEQ 96-well plate. In the authors' own workflow: Because only junctional sequences without quality scores were contained in the immunoSEQ output, filtering matching that applied to full-length reads could not be performed. To assign V/J genes and CDR3, sequences were annotated against IMGT germline references using PyIR, a Python wrapper for IgBLAST v1.9. Reads with weak V/J assignments (E-value above 1e-6), missing CDR3, stop codons, out-of-frame junctions, or ambiguous translated residues were removed. V3J clonotypes were defined as sequences sharing an identical inferred V gene, J gene, and CDR3 amino acid sequence. Percentage overlap between repertoires was calculated by dividing the number of shared unique clonotypes by the size of the smaller repertoire. Richness of each repertoire was evaluated using RTK rarefaction, the Chao1 estimator, and Recon v2.1 estimates of unobserved clonotypes. OLGA was used to compute generation probabilities for all TCRbeta clonotypes that the gDNA method yielded from four donors. The table was pulled from immuneACCESS by TCRdb, which kept in-frame rearrangements only. Such tables lose some clones; where checked, under half of the loss comes from unresolved V genes, and the rest has no known cause. V and J calls and clone size are as listed in that table; D and trimming were resolved from the DNA. This sample comprises about 340,000 clones, over 70% of them detected only once. The ten largest account for over 9.5% of the sample.

Donors were healthy HIV-negative adults with no recently reported acute infections or vaccinations. Only Caucasian adults living in Nashville, Tennessee, USA were represented among the donors. Magnetic negative selection was used to enrich CD4+ T cells, after which naive cells were positively selected on CD45RA and the negative fraction became the memory subset. After blood collection by leukapheresis, PBMCs were isolated using Ficoll-Histopaque density gradient centrifugation and then cryopreserved in the vapor phase of liquid nitrogen. Analytical flow cytometry was used to check the purity and quantity of each magnetically sorted T cell population. From each sorted fraction, genomic DNA was isolated and quantified by UV absorbance on a Nanodrop 2000c.

The receptor was isolated from a young man in good health. The sequenced sample consisted of memory CD4+ T cells sorted from blood. Read against the paper, the sample's cell subset or site label means: CD45RA-negative fraction. This chain joins TRBV7-6 to TRBJ2-7; no D gene can be assigned with confidence. The DNA sequence is given as TGTGCCAGCAGCTGGACGCACGAAACCTACGAGCAGTACTTC. Its product reads: CASSWTHETYEQYF.